This T cell receptor beta chain was observed in a study of CD8 T cells in Susac syndrome. This clonotype was observed a handful of times. Germline V lookup: CDR1 GTSNPN, CDR2 SVGIG (reference sequence). CDR3 length equals 11 residues. Trimming took off 5 bases at V and 2 bases at J, with 6 bases between the two ends. Reverse transcription of roughly 0.45 to 1 ug RNA was performed with random hexamers. Amplification of the TCR beta CDR3 was carried out by immunoSEQ multiplex PCR, which spanned a total of 54 Vbeta and 13 Jbeta segments. MiXCR, run by TCRdb on the immunoSEQ multiplex PCR reads, gives a single entry per CDR3 protein. The sample holds about 210,000 distinct CDR3 sequences, 94% seen once. High-throughput TCR beta sequencing covered peripheral CD8+ and CD4+ T cells. Purification of the CD8+ and CD4+ T cells relied on negative isolation, and TEMRA cells underwent FACS enrichment.

The origin of this receptor is a human donor with Susac syndrome. The chain carries TRBV30 and TRBJ1-1; D uncertain. Sequenced material: CD4+ T cells from PBMCs. The CDR3 DNA reads as TGTGCCTGGGGTCAAAACACTGAAGCTTTCTTT. The encoded protein is CAWGQNTEAFF.